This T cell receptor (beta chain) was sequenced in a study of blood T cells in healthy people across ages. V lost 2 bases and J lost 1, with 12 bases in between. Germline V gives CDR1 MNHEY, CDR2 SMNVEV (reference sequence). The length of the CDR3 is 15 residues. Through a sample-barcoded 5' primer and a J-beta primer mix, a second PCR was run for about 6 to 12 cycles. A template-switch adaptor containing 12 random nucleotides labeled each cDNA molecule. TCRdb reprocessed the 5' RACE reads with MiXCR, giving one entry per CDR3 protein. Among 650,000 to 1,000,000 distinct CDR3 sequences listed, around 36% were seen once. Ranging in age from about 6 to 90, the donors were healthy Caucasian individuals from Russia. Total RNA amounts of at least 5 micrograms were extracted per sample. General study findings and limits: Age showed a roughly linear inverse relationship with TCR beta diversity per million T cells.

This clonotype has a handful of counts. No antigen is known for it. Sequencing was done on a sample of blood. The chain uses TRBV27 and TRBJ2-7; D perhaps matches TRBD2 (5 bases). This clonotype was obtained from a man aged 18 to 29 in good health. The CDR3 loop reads CASSLRGSGSYEQYF. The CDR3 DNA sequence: TGTGCCAGCAGTTTAAGAGGGAGTGGGTCCTACGAGCAGTACTTC.